The 8 T cell receptor beta chains listed next were all sequenced from one sample in a study of cytotoxic CD8 clonotypes in ibrutinib-treated CLL. Some clones are missing from TCRdb's copy, which holds only in-frame ones; the method was immunoSEQ multiplex PCR. The repertoire has 300,000 to 400,000 clones, approximately 67% of them found once; the top ten carry roughly 6.8%. The sample was PBMCs, taken after 36 months of ibrutinib treatment. Receptors originate from a human donor with chronic lymphocytic leukemia.

The chain links TRBV27 to TRBJ2-3, with 14 bases that match TRBD2. The CDR3 has 18 amino acids. V was clipped by 5 bases and J by 0 bases; unmatched bases: 7. Germline assignment: CDR1 MNHEY and CDR2 SMNVEV (reference sequence). DNA of the CDR3: TGTGCCAGCAGTAGGGGGACTAGCGGGAGCCATAGCACAGATACGCAGTATTTT. This sequence encodes CASSRGTSGSHSTDTQYF.

The gene calls are TRBV5-1 and TRBJ2-2; a weak D match, TRBD1 (6 bases). There are 15 residues in the CDR3. Germline V lookup: CDR1 SGHRS, CDR2 YFSETQ. V shed 1 base and J shed 4 bases, with 11 bases lying between them. The CDR3 bases are TGCGCCAGCAGCTTGACTGGGGGCCTCACCGGGGAGCTGTTTTTT. Translated: CASSLTGGLTGELFF.

The chain links TRBV29-1 to TRBJ2-1, with D perhaps matching TRBD1 (5 bases). Trimming left V 7 bases short and J 8 bases short, with 18 bases between. This CDR3 comprises 13 residues. Germline V gives CDR1 SQVTM, CDR2 ANQGSEA. The CDR3 is CSAKGGARDEQFF. In nucleotides, the CDR3 is TGCAGCGCAAAAGGTGGGGCGCGCGATGAGCAGTTCTTC.

This chain joins TRBV11-2 and TRBJ1-5; D not resolved. The CDR3 sequence is 13 residues long. Trimming left V 0 bases short and J 10 bases short, with 10 bases between. In germline, CDR1 is SGHAT, CDR2 FQNNGV. CDR3 sequence: CASSLELQTPQHF. The DNA for the CDR3 is TGTGCCAGCAGCTTAGAACTTCAAACCCCCCAGCATTTT.

This clone was found a few times. V and J are TRBV5-1 and TRBJ2-5; D is possibly TRBD1 (6 bases). From germline, CDR1 is SGHRS and CDR2 YFSETQ. There are 14 residues in the CDR3. Trimming cost V 6 bases and J 5 bases, with 17 bases left between them. In nucleotides, the CDR3 is TGCGCCAGCACTCGTCAGGGGCCGGGGGAGACCCAGTACTTC. This codes for CASTRQGPGETQYF.

V gene TRBV4-1 combines with J gene TRBJ2-3, with 12 bases matching TRBD2. Germline assignment: CDR1 MGHRA and CDR2 YSYEKL. There are 15 residues in the CDR3. Trimming took 7 bases from V and 6 from J; bases not matched to a gene: 8. CDR3 sequence reads: CASNRLAGDKDTQYF. CDR3 DNA: TGCGCCAGCAACCGACTAGCGGGAGATAAGGATACGCAGTATTTT.

This chain connects TRBV19 to TRBJ2-3, with 7 bases lining up with TRBD1. The CDR3 spans 13 residues. Germline-derived CDR1 and CDR2 are LNHDA and SQIVND (reference sequence). The V segment lost 6 bases and the J segment 3 bases; nucleotides outside the gene matches: 3. CDR3 coding DNA: TGTGCCAGTAGCAGACAGGGTACAGATACGCAGTATTTT. Its protein is CASSRQGTDTQYF.

The chain joins TRBV7-2 to TRBJ1-6; the match to TRBD1 covers 8 bases. The germline gives CDR1 SGHTA, CDR2 FQGNSA. V lost 5 bases and J lost 7; bases outside the gene matches: 7. The CDR3 is made up of 15 amino acids. CDR3 nucleotides: TGTGCCAGCAGCCTCGCCCGACAGGGGAATTCACCCCTCCACTTT. It codes for CASSLARQGNSPLHF.